One and the same sample provided the 10 T cell receptor beta chains below, sequenced in a study of blood T cell repertoires in COVID-19. Repertoires were generated with immunoSEQ multiplex PCR, while TCRdb's copy carries only in-frame clones and drops some. The table lists about 220,000 clones, roughly 85% of them singletons. The sample taken for sequencing was PBMCs or T cells enriched from blood (not recorded which). These receptors were collected from a woman aged 40 to 50 with acute COVID-19.

The genes are TRBV7-3 and TRBJ2-1, with 8 bases that match TRBD2. The germline V gene has CDR1 SGHTA and CDR2 FQGTGA. The J segment lost 3 bases and the V segment lost 5 bases, leaving 9 bases of the junction unmatched. The CDR3 is 16 amino acids. CDR3 bases: TGTGCCAGCAGCCCCCTCGGGGGGGATTTCTACAATGAGCAGTTCTTC. Translating gives CASSPLGGDFYNEQFF.

The chain is built from TRBV10-2 and TRBJ2-7; 11 bases fit TRBD1. Germline V CDR1 and CDR2: WSHSY, SAAADI. This CDR3 is built from 14 residues. J gave up 4 bases and V 2 bases, and 1 base lay outside the gene matches. Here the CDR3 reads CASSEGQGAYEQYF. CDR3 nucleotides: TGCGCCAGCAGTGAGGGACAGGGGGCTTACGAGCAGTACTTC.

The chain couples TRBV15 to TRBJ1-4, with 7 nucleotides matching TRBD1. The CDR3 consists of 16 residues. In germline, CDR1 is LNHNV, CDR2 YYDKDF (reference sequence). The V gene end was trimmed by 4 bases and the J gene end by 3 bases; junction bases not matched to a gene: 8. CDR3 amino acids: CATSKNRGRSNEKLFF. For the CDR3, the DNA is TGTGCCACCAGCAAAAACAGGGGTCGGTCTAATGAAAAACTGTTTTTT.

Regarding this clone: Compared with germline, one end of the junction differs, possibly owing to a read error. This chain joins TRBV7-6 and TRBJ2-7, with D perhaps TRBD1 (6 bases). Germline V gives CDR1 SGHVS, CDR2 FNYEAQ. The CDR3 is made up of 14 amino acids. CDR3: CASRGMGASSEQYF. The CDR3 DNA reads as TGTGCCAGCAGGGGGATGGGGGCCTCCTCCGAGCAGTACTTC.

The chain is built from TRBV29-1 and TRBJ1-2; tentative D call: TRBD1 (6 bases). Germline CDR1 reads SQVTM; CDR2 reads ANQGSEA. This CDR3 is built from 14 residues. Trimming shortened V by 4 bases and J by 4 bases, and 16 bases separated the two germline ends. CDR3 coding DNA: TGCAGCGTTGGAGGCGCAGGGGTTATCTATGGCTACACCTTC. This translates into CSVGGAGVIYGYTF.

The chain has TRBV7-7 and TRBJ2-2; D may be TRBD2 (5 bases). The CDR3 spans 14 residues. CDR1 is SSHAT, CDR2 FNYEAQ, per germline (reference sequence). The CDR3 loop is CASVIAGEAGELFF. CDR3 coding DNA: TGTGCTAGCGTCATTGCGGGTGAGGCCGGGGAGCTGTTTTTT.

V and J are TRBV2 and TRBJ1-4; 7 nucleotides agree with TRBD1. The CDR3 covers 13 residues. CDR1 is SNHLY and CDR2 is FYNNEI in the germline V gene. V was pared by 6 bases and J by 6 bases, with 4 bases of the junction left unmatched. CDR3 DNA sequence: TGTGCCAGCAGCCGGGACAGAGATGAAAAACTGTTTTTT. Translating gives CASSRDRDEKLFF. Using reference TRBV2 and TRBJ1-4 for the parts outside the CDR3, the full variable domain is EPEVTQTPSHQVTQMGQEVILRCVPISNHLYFYWYRQILGQKVEFLVSFYNNEISEKSEIFDDQFSVERPDGSNFTLKIRSTKLEDSAMYFCASSRDRDEKLFFGSGTQLSVL.

This rearrangement joins TRBV7-3 to TRBJ1-1, with D perhaps matching TRBD1 (6 bases). The CDR3 extends over 15 amino acids. The V end lost 5 bases, the J end lost 1 base, and 14 bases lay between the germline ends. Germline loops: CDR1 SGHTA, CDR2 FQGTGA. CDR3 bases: TGTGCCAGCAGCCCTATCGAGACAGGGAACACTGAAGCTTTCTTT. Its protein is CASSPIETGNTEAFF.

The chain has TRBV27 and TRBJ1-2, with 7 nucleotides matching TRBD1. V shed 1 base, J shed 3 bases, and the junction held 11 bases outside the gene matches. CDR1 and CDR2 from the germline V gene are MNHEY and SMNVEV (reference sequence). There are 17 residues in the CDR3. The CDR3 nucleotides are TGTGCCAGCAGTTTATTTAGTGGGGGACAGCAAGACTATGGCTACACCTTC. Its translation is CASSLFSGGQQDYGYTF.

V gene TRBV19 combines with J gene TRBJ1-1; D is undetermined. Germline loops: CDR1 LNHDA, CDR2 SQIVND (reference sequence). The V end lost 5 bases, the J end lost 4 bases, and 11 bases lay between the germline ends. The CDR3 loop spans 13 amino acids. The CDR3 DNA reads TGTGCCAGTAGTTTTACGGGGTCCACTGAAGCTTTCTTT. Its translation: CASSFTGSTEAFF.